The clone carrying this T cell receptor (beta chain) was observed many times. Its target is unknown. Each TCR transcript was tagged with a 10-nucleotide random UMI during 5'RACE. In each sequencing run, over 180 million TCR-beta sequences were generated from 15-18 subjects. TCRdb called the 5' RACE reads again in MiXCR, with one record for every CDR3 protein. The table has 60,000 or so distinct CDR3 sequences, roughly 11% seen once. Per the germline V gene, CDR1 is MNHEY and CDR2 is SVGEGT. The CDR3 is 12 amino acids. Trimming removed 7 bases from V and 6 bases from J, with 10 bases in between. The record originates from a study of neurological immune-mediated disorders. Study-wide results and caveats: None of the CDR3 amino acid sequences found in expanded clones was shared across subjects. This suggests that the TCR-beta repertoires were private in all groups.

This chain links TRBV6-2 or TRBV6-3 with TRBJ1-5, with D tentatively TRBD1 (5 bases). The sequenced sample consisted of PBMCs. This receptor was obtained from a man between 60 and 75 years old in good health. This CDR3 reads CASTQGVQPQHF. The CDR3 DNA is TGTGCCAGCACTCAAGGGGTTCAGCCCCAGCATTTT.